This paragraph covers one T cell receptor (beta chain) sequence. One entry per CDR3 protein results from TCRdb running MiXCR on the 5' RACE reads. Of roughly 30,000 distinct CDR3 sequences listed, 13% are singletons. Time point denoted: technical triplicate 2. Sorted libraries were derived from some 1 million CD4+ or CD8+ T cells. The data stem from a study of neurological immune-mediated disorders. This CDR3 region has 16 residues. V lost 1 base, J lost 6 bases, and 17 bases lay in between. The V gene's germline CDR1 is LGHDT and CDR2 YNNKEL (reference sequence). The sequenced material came from CD4+ T cells from blood. This clonotype was sampled from a female donor with HTLV-1-associated myelopathy (HAM/TSP). J is TRBJ2-3 and V is TRBV3-1, with D perhaps assigned TRBD1 or TRBD2 (5 bases each). For the CDR3, the DNA is TGTGCCAGCAGCCAAGGGTCCCGGGGCCCTGTGGATACGCAGTATTTT. Translating gives CASSQGSRGPVDTQYF.